Detailed here is one T cell receptor beta chain. Libraries were prepared by immunoSEQ multiplex PCR; TCRdb keeps only in-frame clonotypes and omits some of them. The sample consists of tens of thousands of clones, about 85% of them appearing once. This specimen comes from a study of OX40 agonist ivuxolimab in advanced cancers. Study information: Prior anti-PD-1, anti-PD-L1 or anti-CTLA-4 therapy did not bar entry, and about 40% had some.

Autoimmune disease history or systemic immunosuppression was exclusionary. CDR3 length equals 15 residues. The germline V gene encodes CDR1 LNHNV and CDR2 YYDKDF (reference sequence). Between the trimmed V and J ends, which lost 0 bases and 1 base, there was a span of 9 bases. The input for sequencing was CD4+ or CD8+ T cells sorted from blood, taken in a trial of the OX40 agonist ivuxolimab. The sequence was obtained from an adult with an advanced solid tumor such as melanoma, head and neck, liver or kidney cancer. The chain is built from TRBV15 and TRBJ1-1; the D gene is possibly TRBD1 (5 bases). The CDR3 DNA reads as TGTGCCACCAGCAGAGATTTTACAGGGAACACTGAAGCTTTCTTT. Amino acid sequence: CATSRDFTGNTEAFF.